The 2 T cell receptor beta chains below were found in one sample sequenced in a study of blood T cells in healthy people across ages. Sample-barcoded 5' priming and a J-beta primer mix drove a second PCR of about 6 to 12 cycles. A single record per CDR3 protein comes from TCRdb applying MiXCR to the 5' RACE reads. The sample has 500,000 to 550,000 distinct CDR3 sequences, more than 20% seen once. The same data also went into a second study, on T cells of mothers and their children.

Sequencing used blood. Receptors were obtained from a boy between 5 and 17 years old in good health.

The J gene is TRBJ2-2, the V gene TRBV3-1, with D possibly TRBD2 on 6 matching bases. Trimming pared 8 bases from V and 6 bases from J, leaving 7 bases between. This CDR3 is built from 11 residues. Germline V gene lookup returns CDR1 LGHDT and CDR2 YNNKEL (reference sequence). The CDR3 DNA reads TGTGCCAGCGGGGACTCCGGGGAGCTGTTTTTT. This encodes CASGDSGELFF.

This clonotype was detected ten times or more. The chain recombines TRBV7-9 with TRBJ1-2; no clear D. V lost 1 base and J 4 bases, leaving 10 bases between the germline ends. The CDR3 covers 14 residues. From germline, CDR1 is SEHNR and CDR2 FQNEAQ (reference sequence). The CDR3 nucleotides read TGTGCCAGCAGCTTAGAGGAACCTCTCTATGGCTACACCTTC. This encodes CASSLEEPLYGYTF.